The 9 T cell receptor beta chains presented below share a single source sample, sequenced in a study of blood T cell repertoires in COVID-19. This table comes from immunoSEQ multiplex PCR, and its TCRdb copy is limited to in-frame clones, with some not included. The sample lists about 180,000 clones, 84% seen once, with roughly 7.1% in the top ten. The source material was peripheral blood. These receptors were collected from a human donor in a cohort sampled during active COVID-19.

This clone was picked up one time. V usage is TRBV20-1 and J usage is TRBJ1-2; unclear D gene. The CDR3 sequence is 11 residues long. The V end lost 2 bases, the J end lost 8 bases, and 9 bases lay between the germline ends. The germline V gene encodes CDR1 DFQATT and CDR2 SNEGSKA (reference sequence). Here the CDR3 DNA reads TGCAGTGCTAGATTCGGGAACGGCTACACCTTC. Protein: CSARFGNGYTF.

This chain connects TRBV3-1 (or the pseudogene TRBV3-2) to TRBJ2-6, with D unclear. In germline, CDR1 is LGHDT, CDR2 YNNKEL (reference sequence). Trimming shortened V by 1 base and J by 4 bases, and 5 bases separated the two germline ends. This CDR3 spans 14 amino acids. The DNA for the CDR3 is TGTGCCAGCAGCCAAGTTACAGGGGCCAACGTCCTGACTTTC. Translation: CASSQVTGANVLTF.

This chain's CDR3 is CASSLERGQETQYF. CDR3 DNA: TGTGCCAGCAGCTTAGAGCGGGGACAAGAGACCCAGTACTTC. The chain is built from TRBV11-1 and TRBJ2-5; 7 bases match TRBD2. CDR1 and CDR2 from the germline V gene are SGHAT and FQDESV (reference sequence). V trimming: 1 base; J trimming: 2 bases; junction bases outside the gene matches: 1. This CDR3 region has 14 residues.

The chain links TRBV6-5 to TRBJ1-2; TRBD1 agrees at 10 bases. V was clipped by 6 bases and J by 4 bases; unmatched bases: 8. Germline loops: CDR1 MNHEY, CDR2 SVGAGI. The CDR3 loop spans 15 amino acids. The CDR3 DNA sequence: TGTGCCAGCAGGCACCGGACAGGGGGTAGCTATGGCTACACCTTC. Its protein is CASRHRTGGSYGYTF.

This clone has a single count. The gene calls are TRBV3-1 (or the pseudogene TRBV3-2) and TRBJ1-2; 7 bases fit TRBD1. The CDR3 contains 17 residues. Germline V CDR1 and CDR2: LGHDT, YNNKEL (reference sequence). J lost 7 bases, V lost 4 bases, and 18 bases had no gene match. DNA for the CDR3: TGTGCCAGCAGCCTCATAGTTACCGGACAGGAGACTAGTGGCTACACCTTC. It codes for CASSLIVTGQETSGYTF.

Concerning this clone: At one of its ends the junction is not consistent with the germline gene, which may arise from a read error. The rearrangement links TRBV5-1 to TRBJ2-1; 7 bases align to TRBD1. The CDR3 totals 11 residues. Germline CDR1 SGHRS, CDR2 YFSETQ. The CDR3 bases are TGCGCCAGCAGCTTGGGACAGGGAGAGGTCTTC. Translated: CASSLGQGEVF.

The chain carries TRBV6-5 and TRBJ1-2, with TRBD1 identical over 7 bases. Germline-derived CDR1 and CDR2 are MNHEY and SVGAGI. The CDR3 is 14 amino acids. Trimming removed 4 bases from V and 1 base from J; junction bases left unmatched: 3. CDR3 sequence (DNA): TGTGCCAGCAGTTGGGACAGCCTTAACTATGGCTACACCTTC. It codes for CASSWDSLNYGYTF.

This clone was recorded a few times. The chain employs TRBV15 and TRBJ1-2; D is undetermined. V was clipped by 2 bases and J by 3 bases, with 7 bases between them. The germline CDR1 and CDR2 sequences are LNHNV and YYDKDF (reference sequence). The CDR3 sequence is 13 residues long. The CDR3 DNA sequence: TGTGCCACCAGCAGAAGCAGGTACTATGGCTACACCTTC. This codes for CATSRSRYYGYTF.

This clone has just one count. V gene TRBV9 combines with J gene TRBJ1-5, with D maybe TRBD1 (5 bases). Germline V gene lookup returns CDR1 SGDLS and CDR2 YYNGEE. The CDR3 spans 14 residues. Trimming removed 4 bases at V and 3 bases at J, with 11 bases between. The CDR3: CASSPDSINQPQHF. The CDR3 DNA is TGTGCCAGCAGCCCCGACAGCATCAATCAGCCCCAGCATTTT.